Each of the 5 T cell receptor beta chains below was sequenced from the same sample in a study of blood T cell repertoires in COVID-19. TCRdb's table, derived via immunoSEQ multiplex PCR, lists solely in-frame clones and lacks some. The top ten hold roughly 5% of the sample, which has about 300,000 clones, 75% to 90% seen once. The specimen was PBMCs or T cells enriched from blood (not recorded which). These receptors were obtained from a man between 60 and 75 years old who had recovered from COVID-19.

The chain's CDR3 is CASSLSSPGLAYEQYF. CDR3 in DNA: TGTGCCAGCAGTTTATCATCACCGGGACTAGCTTACGAGCAGTACTTC. The chain has TRBV28 and TRBJ2-7, with 9 bases that match TRBD2. The ends lost 1 base at V and 4 bases at J; junction bases unmatched: 8. CDR3 length equals 16 residues. CDR1 MDHEN and CDR2 SYDVKM come from the germline V gene.

The V call is TRBV7-9, the J call TRBJ2-3; D remains unclear. The ends were cut back, 5 bases at V and 6 bases at J, with 12 bases in the middle. Per the germline V gene, CDR1 is SEHNR and CDR2 is FQNEAQ (reference sequence). This CDR3 spans 13 amino acids. CDR3 region: CASSTDPGDTQYF. The CDR3 DNA is TGTGCCAGCAGCACCGATCCCGGGGATACGCAGTATTTT. Full variable domain (remainder filled in from reference TRBV7-9 and TRBJ2-3): DTGVSQNPRHKITKRGQNVTFRCDPISEHNRLYWYRQTLGQGPEFLTYFQNEAQLEKSRLLSDRFSAERPKGSFSTLEIQRTEQGDSAMYLCASSTDPGDTQYFGPGTRLTVL.

The genes are TRBV2 and TRBJ1-6; D not certain. Deletions cut 2 bases from V and 3 bases from J, with 14 bases between. This CDR3 spans 17 amino acids. Germline CDR1 SNHLY, CDR2 FYNNEI. CDR3 nucleotides: TGTGCCAGCAGTGAATCGGGAGGTCAACGCTATAATTCACCCCTCCACTTT. Its translation is CASSESGGQRYNSPLHF.

V gene TRBV3-1 (or the pseudogene TRBV3-2) combines with J gene TRBJ2-7; TRBD2 matches at 8 bases. After removal of 4 bases from V and 5 bases from J, the junction contained 7 bases not matched to a gene. The CDR3 sequence is 14 residues long. Per germline, CDR1 LGHDT and CDR2 YNNKEL (reference sequence). CDR3 bases: TGTGCCAGCAGCCCATCCGGGGGGGCGGACGAGCAGTACTTC. This codes for CASSPSGGADEQYF.

This clone was recorded once. This chain joins TRBV3-1 (or the pseudogene TRBV3-2) and TRBJ2-1, with D possibly matching TRBD1 (5 bases). Germline loops: CDR1 LGHDT, CDR2 YNNKEL (reference sequence). The CDR3 covers 17 residues. Trimming took off 0 bases at V and 0 bases at J, with 12 bases between the two ends. The CDR3 is CASSQDHRPSSYNEQFF. Here the CDR3 DNA reads TGTGCCAGCAGCCAAGATCACAGGCCAAGCTCCTACAATGAGCAGTTCTTC.